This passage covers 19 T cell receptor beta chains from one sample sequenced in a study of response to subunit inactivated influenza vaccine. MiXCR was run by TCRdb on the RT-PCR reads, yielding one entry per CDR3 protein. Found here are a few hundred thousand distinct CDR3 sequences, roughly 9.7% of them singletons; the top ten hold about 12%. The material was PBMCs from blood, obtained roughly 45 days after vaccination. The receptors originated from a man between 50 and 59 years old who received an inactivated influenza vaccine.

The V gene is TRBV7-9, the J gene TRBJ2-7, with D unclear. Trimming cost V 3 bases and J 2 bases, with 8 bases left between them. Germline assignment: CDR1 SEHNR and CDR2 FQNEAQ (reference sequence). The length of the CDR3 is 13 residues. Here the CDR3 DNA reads TGTGCCAGCAGCTTTTTCCCTGCCTACGAGCAGTACTTC. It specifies CASSFFPAYEQYF.

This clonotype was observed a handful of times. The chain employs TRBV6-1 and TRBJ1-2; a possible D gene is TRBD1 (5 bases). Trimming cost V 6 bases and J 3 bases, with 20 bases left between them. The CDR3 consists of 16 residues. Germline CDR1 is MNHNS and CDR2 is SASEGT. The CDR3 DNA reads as TGTGCCAGCAGCACTTTACGGCAGGGAATTCACTATGGCTACACCTTC. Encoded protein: CASSTLRQGIHYGYTF.

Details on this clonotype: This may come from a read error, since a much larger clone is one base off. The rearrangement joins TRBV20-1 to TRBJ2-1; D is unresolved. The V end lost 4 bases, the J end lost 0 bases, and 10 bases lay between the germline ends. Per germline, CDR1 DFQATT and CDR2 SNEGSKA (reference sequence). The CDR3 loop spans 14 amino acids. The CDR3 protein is CSATAVRSYNEQFF. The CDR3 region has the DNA TGCAGTGCTACGGCGGTGCGCTCCTACAATGAGCAGTTCTTC.

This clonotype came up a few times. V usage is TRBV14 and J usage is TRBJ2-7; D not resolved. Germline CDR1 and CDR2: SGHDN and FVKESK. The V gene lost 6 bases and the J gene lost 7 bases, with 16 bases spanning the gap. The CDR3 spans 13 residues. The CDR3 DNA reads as TGTGCCAGCAGTCGGTGGGAAACGGAGGAGCAGTACTTC. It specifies CASSRWETEEQYF.

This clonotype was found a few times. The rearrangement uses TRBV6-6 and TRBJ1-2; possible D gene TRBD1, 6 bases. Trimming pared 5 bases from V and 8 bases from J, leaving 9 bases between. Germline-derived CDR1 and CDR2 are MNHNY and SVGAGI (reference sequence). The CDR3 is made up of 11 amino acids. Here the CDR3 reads CASSRGGGYTF. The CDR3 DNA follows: TGTGCCAGCAGTCGCGGGGGCGGCTACACCTTC.

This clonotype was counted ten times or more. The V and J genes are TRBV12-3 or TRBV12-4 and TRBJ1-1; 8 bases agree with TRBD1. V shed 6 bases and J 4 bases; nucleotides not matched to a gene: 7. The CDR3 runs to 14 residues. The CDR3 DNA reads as TGTGCCAGCAGCTTAAGAACAGGGGGCACTGAAGCTTTCTTT. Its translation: CASSLRTGGTEAFF.

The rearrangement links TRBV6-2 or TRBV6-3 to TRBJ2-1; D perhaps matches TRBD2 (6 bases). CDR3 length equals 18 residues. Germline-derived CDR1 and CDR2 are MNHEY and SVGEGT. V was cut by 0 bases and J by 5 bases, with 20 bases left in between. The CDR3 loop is CASSYSIGERGRDNEQFF. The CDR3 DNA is TGTGCCAGCAGTTACTCGATCGGTGAACGGGGGAGAGACAATGAGCAGTTCTTC.

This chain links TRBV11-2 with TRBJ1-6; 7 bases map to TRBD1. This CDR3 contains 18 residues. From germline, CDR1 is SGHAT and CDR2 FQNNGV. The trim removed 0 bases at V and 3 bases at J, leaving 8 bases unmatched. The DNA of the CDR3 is TGTGCCAGCAGCTTAGATGGGGCAGGGGGGTTCTATAATTCACCCCTCCACTTT. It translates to CASSLDGAGGFYNSPLHF.

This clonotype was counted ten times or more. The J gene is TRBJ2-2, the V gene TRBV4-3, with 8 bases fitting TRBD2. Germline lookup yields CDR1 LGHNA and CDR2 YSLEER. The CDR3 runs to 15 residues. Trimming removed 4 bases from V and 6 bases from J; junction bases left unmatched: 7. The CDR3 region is CASSRLAGSAGELFF. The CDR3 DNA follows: TGCGCCAGCAGCCGGCTAGCGGGCTCTGCCGGGGAGCTGTTTTTT.

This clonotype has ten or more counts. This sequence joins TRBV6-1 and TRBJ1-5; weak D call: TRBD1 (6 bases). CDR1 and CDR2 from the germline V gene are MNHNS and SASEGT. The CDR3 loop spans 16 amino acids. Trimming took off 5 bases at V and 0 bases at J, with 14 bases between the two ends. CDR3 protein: CASSPTGTISNQPQHF. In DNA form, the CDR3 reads TGTGCCAGCAGTCCAACCGGGACAATTAGCAATCAGCCCCAGCATTTT.

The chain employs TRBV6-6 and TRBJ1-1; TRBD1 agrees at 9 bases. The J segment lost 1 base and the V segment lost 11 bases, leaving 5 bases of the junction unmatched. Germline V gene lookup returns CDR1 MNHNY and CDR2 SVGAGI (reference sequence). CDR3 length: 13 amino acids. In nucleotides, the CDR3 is TGTGCCGTACAGGGGGCTGGGAACACTGAAGCTTTCTTT. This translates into CAVQGAGNTEAFF.

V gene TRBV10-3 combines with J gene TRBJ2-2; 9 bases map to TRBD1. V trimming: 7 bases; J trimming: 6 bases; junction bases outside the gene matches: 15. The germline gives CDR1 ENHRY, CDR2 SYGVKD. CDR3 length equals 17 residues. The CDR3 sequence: CAINPGTGKFGAGELFF. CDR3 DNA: TGTGCCATCAATCCCGGGACAGGGAAGTTTGGCGCCGGGGAGCTGTTTTTT.

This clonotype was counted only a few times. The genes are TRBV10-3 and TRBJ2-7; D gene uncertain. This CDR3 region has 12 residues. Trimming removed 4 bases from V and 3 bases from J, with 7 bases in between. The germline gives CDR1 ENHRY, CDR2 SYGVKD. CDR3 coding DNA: TGTGCCATCAGTGTACAGAACTACGAGCAGTACTTC. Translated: CAISVQNYEQYF.

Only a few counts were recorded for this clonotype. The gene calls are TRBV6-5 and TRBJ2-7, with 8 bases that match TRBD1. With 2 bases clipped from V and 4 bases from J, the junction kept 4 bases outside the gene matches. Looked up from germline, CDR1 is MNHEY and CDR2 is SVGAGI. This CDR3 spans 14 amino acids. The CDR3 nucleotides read TGTGCCAGCAGTTACCGGGACAGGACTTACGAGCAGTACTTC. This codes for CASSYRDRTYEQYF.

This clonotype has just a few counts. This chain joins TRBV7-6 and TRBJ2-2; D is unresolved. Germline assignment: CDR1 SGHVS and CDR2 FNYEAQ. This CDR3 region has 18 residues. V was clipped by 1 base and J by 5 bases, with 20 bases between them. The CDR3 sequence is CASSLELDGLMSTGELFF. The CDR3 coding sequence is TGTGCCAGCAGCTTAGAGTTGGACGGCCTAATGTCAACCGGGGAGCTGTTTTTT.

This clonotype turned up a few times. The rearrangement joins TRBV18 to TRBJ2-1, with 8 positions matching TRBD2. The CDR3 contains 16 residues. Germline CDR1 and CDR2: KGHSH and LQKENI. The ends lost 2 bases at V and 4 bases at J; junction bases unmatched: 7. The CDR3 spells CASSPGLAGPYNEQFF. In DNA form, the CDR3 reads TGTGCCAGCTCACCAGGATTAGCGGGACCATACAATGAGCAGTTCTTC.

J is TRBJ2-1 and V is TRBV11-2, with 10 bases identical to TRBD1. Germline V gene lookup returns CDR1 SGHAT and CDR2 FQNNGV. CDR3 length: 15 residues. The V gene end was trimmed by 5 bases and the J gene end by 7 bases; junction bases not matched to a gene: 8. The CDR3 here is CASSPWDRGDNEQFF. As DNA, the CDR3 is TGTGCCAGCAGCCCCTGGGACAGGGGAGATAATGAGCAGTTCTTC.

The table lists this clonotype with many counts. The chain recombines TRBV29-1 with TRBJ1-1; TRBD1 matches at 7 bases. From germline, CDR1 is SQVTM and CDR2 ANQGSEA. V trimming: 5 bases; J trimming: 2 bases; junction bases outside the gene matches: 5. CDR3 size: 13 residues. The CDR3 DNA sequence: TGCAGCGTTCGGGACAGACAAAACACTGAAGCTTTCTTT. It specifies CSVRDRQNTEAFF.

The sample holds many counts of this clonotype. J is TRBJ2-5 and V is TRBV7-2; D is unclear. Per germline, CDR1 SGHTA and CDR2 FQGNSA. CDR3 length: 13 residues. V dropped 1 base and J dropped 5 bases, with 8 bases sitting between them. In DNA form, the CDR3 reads TGTGCCAGCAGCTTAGGGGTCAGGGAGACCCAGTACTTC. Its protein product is CASSLGVRETQYF.